This TCR beta chain was captured by sequencing in a study of PD-L1 blockade in urothelial cancer. Germline values: CDR1 KGHSH, CDR2 LQKENI. CDR3 length: 14 amino acids. V was shortened by 4 bases and J by 3 bases, with 10 bases between the two germline ends. What went into each PCR as a spike was synthetic TCR analog templates. TCRdb's copy holds only in-frame clones and misses some; the assay was immunoSEQ multiplex PCR. The sample records under 40,000 clones, roughly 82% being singletons. The chain employs TRBV18 and TRBJ2-1, with D possibly TRBD2 on 5 matching bases. This clonotype was sampled from a man aged 55 to 70 with urothelial cancer. Material: PBMCs, obtained around atezolizumab (anti-PD-L1) treatment. The CDR3 region is CASSRAAVYNEQFF. The CDR3 coding sequence is TGTGCCAGCTCACGAGCAGCGGTCTACAATGAGCAGTTCTTC.